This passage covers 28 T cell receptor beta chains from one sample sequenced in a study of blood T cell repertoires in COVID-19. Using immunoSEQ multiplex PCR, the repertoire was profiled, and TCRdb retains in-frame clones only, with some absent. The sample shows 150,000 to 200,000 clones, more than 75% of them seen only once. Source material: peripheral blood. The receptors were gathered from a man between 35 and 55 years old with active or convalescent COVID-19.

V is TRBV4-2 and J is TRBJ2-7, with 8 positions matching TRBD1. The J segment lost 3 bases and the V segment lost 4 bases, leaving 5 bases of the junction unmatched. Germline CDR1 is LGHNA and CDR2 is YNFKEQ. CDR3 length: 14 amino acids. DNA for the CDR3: TGTGCCAGCAGCCTTGAAACAGGGGGCTACGAGCAGTACTTC. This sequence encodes CASSLETGGYEQYF.

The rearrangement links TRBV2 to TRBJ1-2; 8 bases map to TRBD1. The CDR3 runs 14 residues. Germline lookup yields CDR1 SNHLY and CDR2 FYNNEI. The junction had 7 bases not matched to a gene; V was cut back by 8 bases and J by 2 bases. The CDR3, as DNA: TGTGCCAGCGAAAGTAGACAGGGGAACTATGGCTACACCTTC. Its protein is CASESRQGNYGYTF.

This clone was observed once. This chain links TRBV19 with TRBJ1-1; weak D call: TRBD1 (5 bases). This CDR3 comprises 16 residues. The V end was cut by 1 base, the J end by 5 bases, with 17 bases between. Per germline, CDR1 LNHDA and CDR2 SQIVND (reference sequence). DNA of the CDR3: TGTGCCAGTAGTATAGCGACCCGGGGGAAAGGAACTGAAGCTTTCTTT. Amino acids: CASSIATRGKGTEAFF.

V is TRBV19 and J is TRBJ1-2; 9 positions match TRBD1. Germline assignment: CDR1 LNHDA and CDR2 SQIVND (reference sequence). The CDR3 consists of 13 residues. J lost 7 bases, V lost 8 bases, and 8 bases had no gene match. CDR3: CASLNRGLFGYTF. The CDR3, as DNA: TGTGCCAGTCTCAACAGGGGGCTGTTTGGCTACACCTTC.

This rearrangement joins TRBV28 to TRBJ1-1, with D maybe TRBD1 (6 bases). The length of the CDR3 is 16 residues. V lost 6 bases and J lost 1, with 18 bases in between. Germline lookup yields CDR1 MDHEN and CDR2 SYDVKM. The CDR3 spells CASSHPSGHPNTEAFF. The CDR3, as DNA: TGTGCCAGCAGCCACCCGTCGGGACATCCGAACACTGAAGCTTTCTTT.

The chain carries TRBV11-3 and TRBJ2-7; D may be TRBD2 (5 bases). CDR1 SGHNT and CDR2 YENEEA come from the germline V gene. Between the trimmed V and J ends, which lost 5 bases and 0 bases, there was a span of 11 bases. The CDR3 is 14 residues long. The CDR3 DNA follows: TGTGCCAGCAGCCCAAGAGGGTTCTCCTACGAGCAGTACTTC. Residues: CASSPRGFSYEQYF. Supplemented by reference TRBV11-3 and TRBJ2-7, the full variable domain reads EAGVVQSPRYKIIEKKQPVAFWCNPISGHNTLYWYLQNLGQGPELLIRYENEEAVDDSQLPKDRFSAERLKGVDSTLKIQPAELGDSAVYLCASSPRGFSYEQYFGPGTRLTVT.

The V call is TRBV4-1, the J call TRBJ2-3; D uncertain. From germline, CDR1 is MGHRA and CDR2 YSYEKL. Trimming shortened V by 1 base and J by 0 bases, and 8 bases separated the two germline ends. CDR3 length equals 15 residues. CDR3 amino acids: CASSQGAPSTDTQYF. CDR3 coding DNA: TGCGCCAGCAGCCAAGGGGCTCCTAGCACAGATACGCAGTATTTT.

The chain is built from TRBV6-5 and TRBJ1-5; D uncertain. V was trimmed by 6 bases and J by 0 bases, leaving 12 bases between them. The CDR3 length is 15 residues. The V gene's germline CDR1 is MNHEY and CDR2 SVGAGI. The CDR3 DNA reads TGTGCCAGCAGCGCGTTACGGTATAGCAATCAGCCCCAGCATTTT. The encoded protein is CASSALRYSNQPQHF.

The CDR3 DNA follows: TGTGCTAGTGGTTTGGTGTCATCGGGTCGGAACACTGAAGCTTTCTTT. Its protein product is CASGLVSSGRNTEAFF. The chain uses TRBV12-5 and TRBJ1-1; D uncertain. With 0 bases removed from V and 1 base from J, the gap between germline ends came to 12 bases. The germline gives CDR1 LGHNT, CDR2 FRNRAP. This CDR3 spans 16 amino acids.

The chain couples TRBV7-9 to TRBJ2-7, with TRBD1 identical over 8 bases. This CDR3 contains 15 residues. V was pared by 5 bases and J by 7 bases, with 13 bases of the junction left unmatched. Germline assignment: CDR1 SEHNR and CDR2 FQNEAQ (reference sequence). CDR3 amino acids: CASSLATGDAGEQYF. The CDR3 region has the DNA TGTGCCAGCAGCCTGGCGACAGGGGACGCGGGAGAGCAGTACTTC. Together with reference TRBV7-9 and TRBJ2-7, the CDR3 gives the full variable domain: DTGVSQNPRHKITKRGQNVTFRCDPISEHNRLYWYRQTLGQGPEFLTYFQNEAQLEKSRLLSDRFSAERPKGSFSTLEIQRTEQGDSAMYLCASSLATGDAGEQYFGPGTRLTVT.

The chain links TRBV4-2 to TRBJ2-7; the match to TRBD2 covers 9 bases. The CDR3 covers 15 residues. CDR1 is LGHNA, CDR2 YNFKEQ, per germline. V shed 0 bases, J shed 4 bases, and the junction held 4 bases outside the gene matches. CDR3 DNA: TGTGCCAGCAGCCAAGATCCACTAGCGGGTTACGAGCAGTACTTC. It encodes CASSQDPLAGYEQYF.

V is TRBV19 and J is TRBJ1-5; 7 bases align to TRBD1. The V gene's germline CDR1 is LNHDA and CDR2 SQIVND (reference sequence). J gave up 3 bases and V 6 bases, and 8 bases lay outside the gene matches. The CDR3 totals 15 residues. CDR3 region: CASRPGQAYNQPQHF. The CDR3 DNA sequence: TGTGCCAGTAGGCCAGGACAGGCCTACAATCAGCCCCAGCATTTT.

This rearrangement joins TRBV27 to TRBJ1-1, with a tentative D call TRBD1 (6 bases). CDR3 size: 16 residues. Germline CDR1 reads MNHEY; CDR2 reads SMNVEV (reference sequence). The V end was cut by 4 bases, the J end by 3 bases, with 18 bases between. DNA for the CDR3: TGTGCCAGCAGTTATGGGTCTGTCCCAGGGGACACTGAAGCTTTCTTT. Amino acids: CASSYGSVPGDTEAFF.

The CDR3 DNA reads TGTGCCAGCAGCATGGGGGGGCCACGAACGAACAACTATGGCTACACCTTC. Its translation is CASSMGGPRTNNYGYTF. J is TRBJ1-2 and V is TRBV21-1. TRBV21-1 is noted as a pseudogene. The CDR3 is 17 residues long.

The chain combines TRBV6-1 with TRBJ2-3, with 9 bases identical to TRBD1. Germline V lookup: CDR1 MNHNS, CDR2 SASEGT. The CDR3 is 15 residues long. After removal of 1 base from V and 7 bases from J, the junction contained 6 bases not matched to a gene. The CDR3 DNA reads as TGTGCCAGCAGTGAAGAGGGACAGGGTTGGTATACGCAGTATTTT. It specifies CASSEEGQGWYTQYF.

The CDR3 region is CASSLAVGLDTGELFF. CDR3 sequence (DNA): TGTGCCAGCAGCTTAGCTGTGGGCTTGGACACCGGGGAGCTGTTTTTT. The chain uses TRBV7-6 and TRBJ2-2; D is unresolved. This CDR3 region has 16 residues. Germline V gene lookup returns CDR1 SGHVS and CDR2 FNYEAQ. Between the trimmed V and J ends, which lost 0 bases and 3 bases, there was a span of 11 bases.

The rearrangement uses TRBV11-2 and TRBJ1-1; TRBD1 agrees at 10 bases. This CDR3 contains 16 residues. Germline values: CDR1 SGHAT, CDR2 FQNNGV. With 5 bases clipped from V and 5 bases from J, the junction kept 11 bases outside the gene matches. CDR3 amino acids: CASSLTGTGDRTEAFF. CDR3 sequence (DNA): TGTGCCAGCAGCCTGACCGGGACAGGGGATCGGACTGAAGCTTTCTTT.

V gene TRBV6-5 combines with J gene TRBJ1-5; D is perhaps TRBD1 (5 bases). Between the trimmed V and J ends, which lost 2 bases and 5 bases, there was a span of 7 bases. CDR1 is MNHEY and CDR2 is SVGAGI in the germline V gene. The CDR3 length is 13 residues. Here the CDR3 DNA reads TGTGCCAGCAGTTACGGGGCATATCAGCCCCAGCATTTT. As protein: CASSYGAYQPQHF.

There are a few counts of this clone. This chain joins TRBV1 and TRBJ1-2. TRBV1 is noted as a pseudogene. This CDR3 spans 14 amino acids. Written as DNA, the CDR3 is TGCACCAGCAGCCATCGGGCGGGTGACTATGGCTACACCTTC. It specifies CTSSHRAGDYGYTF.

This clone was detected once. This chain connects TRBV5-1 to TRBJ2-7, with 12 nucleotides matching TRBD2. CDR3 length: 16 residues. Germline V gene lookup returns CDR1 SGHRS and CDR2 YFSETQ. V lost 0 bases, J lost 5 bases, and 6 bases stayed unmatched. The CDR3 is CASSLDLAGGRNEQYF. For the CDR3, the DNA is TGCGCCAGCAGCTTGGACCTAGCGGGAGGGAGGAACGAGCAGTACTTC.

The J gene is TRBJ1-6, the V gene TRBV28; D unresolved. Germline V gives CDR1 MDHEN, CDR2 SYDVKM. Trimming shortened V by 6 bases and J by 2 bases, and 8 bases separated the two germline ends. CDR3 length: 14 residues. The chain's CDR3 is CASRSEAYNSPLHF. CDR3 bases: TGTGCCAGCAGGTCGGAGGCCTATAATTCACCCCTCCACTTT. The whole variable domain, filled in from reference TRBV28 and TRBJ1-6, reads DVKVTQSSRYLVKRTGEKVFLECVQDMDHENMFWYRQDPGLGLRLIYFSYDVKMKEKGDIPEGYSVSREKKERFSLILESASTNQTSMYLCASRSEAYNSPLHFGNGTRLTVT.

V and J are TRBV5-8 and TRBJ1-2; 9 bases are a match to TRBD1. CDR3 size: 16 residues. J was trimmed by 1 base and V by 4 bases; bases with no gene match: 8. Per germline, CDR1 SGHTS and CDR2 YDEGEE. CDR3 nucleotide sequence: TGTGCCAGCAGCCCCCGGACAGGGGCCAATAACTATGGCTACACCTTC. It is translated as CASSPRTGANNYGYTF.

Here the CDR3 reads CASSRGGRDEQYF. CDR3 bases: TGCGCCAGCAGCCGGGGGGGGCGCGACGAGCAGTACTTC. V is TRBV5-1 and J is TRBJ2-7; 8 bases match TRBD2. CDR1 and CDR2 (germline): SGHRS, YFSETQ. V shed 4 bases, J shed 5 bases, and the junction held 5 bases outside the gene matches. This CDR3 comprises 13 residues.

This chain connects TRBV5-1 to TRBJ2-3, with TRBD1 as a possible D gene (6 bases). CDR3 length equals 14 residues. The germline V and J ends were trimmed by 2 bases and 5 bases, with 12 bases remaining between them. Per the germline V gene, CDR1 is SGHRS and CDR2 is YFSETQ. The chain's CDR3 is CASSLQGQGDTQYF. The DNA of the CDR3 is TGCGCCAGCAGCTTACAGGGTCAGGGAGATACGCAGTATTTT.

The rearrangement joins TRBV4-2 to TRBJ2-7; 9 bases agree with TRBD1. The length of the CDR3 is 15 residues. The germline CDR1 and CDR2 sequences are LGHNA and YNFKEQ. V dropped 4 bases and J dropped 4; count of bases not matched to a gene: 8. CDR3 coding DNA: TGTGCCAGCAGCCCTGGGACAGGGCAACCGTACGAGCAGTACTTC. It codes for CASSPGTGQPYEQYF.

The DNA of the CDR3 is TGTGCCAGCAGCCCTGCCCCAGGGACAGGGAGGGCCTACAATGAGCAGTTCTTC. Encoded protein: CASSPAPGTGRAYNEQFF. The V call is TRBV7-2, the J call TRBJ2-1, with 9 bases aligning to TRBD1. The length of the CDR3 is 18 residues. CDR1 and CDR2 from the germline V gene are SGHTA and FQGNSA. V shed 5 bases, J shed 2 bases, and the junction held 13 bases outside the gene matches. The full variable domain, completed using reference TRBV7-2 and TRBJ2-1, is GAGVSQSPSNKVTEKGKDVELRCDPISGHTALYWYRQSLGQGLEFLIYFQGNSAPDKSGLPSDRFSAERTGGSVSTLTIQRTQQEDSAVYLCASSPAPGTGRAYNEQFFGPGTRLTVL.

Written as DNA, the CDR3 is TGTGCCAGCAGTCGCGGACAGGGGAGAAGGTATGAAAAACTGTTTTTT. It encodes CASSRGQGRRYEKLFF. The genes are TRBV28 and TRBJ1-4; TRBD1 agrees at 9 bases. V gave up 5 bases and J gave up 6 bases; unmatched junction bases: 10. CDR1 is MDHEN and CDR2 is SYDVKM in the germline V gene. The CDR3 has 16 residues. Complete variable domain (other parts from reference TRBV28 and TRBJ1-4): DVKVTQSSRYLVKRTGEKVFLECVQDMDHENMFWYRQDPGLGLRLIYFSYDVKMKEKGDIPEGYSVSREKKERFSLILESASTNQTSMYLCASSRGQGRRYEKLFFGSGTQLSVL.

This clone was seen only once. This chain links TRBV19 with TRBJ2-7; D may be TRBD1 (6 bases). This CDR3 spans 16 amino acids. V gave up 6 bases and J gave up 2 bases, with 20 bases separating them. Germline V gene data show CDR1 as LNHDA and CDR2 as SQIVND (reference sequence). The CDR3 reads CASRGPAGAITYEQYF. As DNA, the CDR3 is TGTGCCAGTAGAGGCCCGGCAGGGGCCATTACCTACGAGCAGTACTTC. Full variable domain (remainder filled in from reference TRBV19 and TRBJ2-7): DGGITQSPKYLFRKEGQNVTLSCEQNLNHDAMYWYRQDPGQGLRLIYYSQIVNDFQKGDIAEGYSVSREKKESFPLTVTSAQKNPTAFYLCASRGPAGAITYEQYFGPGTRLTVT.